A selection of T cell receptor beta chains follows, all from one sample in a study of blood T cell repertoires in COVID-19. Data came from immunoSEQ multiplex PCR; TCRdb stores just in-frame clones and leaves some out. In the table there are roughly 90,000 clones, 85% of which are singletons. Input material: peripheral blood. The receptors derive from a man at least 80 years old with acute or convalescent COVID-19. Each CDR3 is given with its conserved first and last residue. A D gene is named only where the DNA matches it firmly. Clone size appears in some rows only: once, few, many, or a class for an expanded clone.

V gene	CDR3 length	clone size	J gene	D gene	CDR3 protein	CDR3 DNA
TRBV14	13	NA	TRBJ1-2	NA	CASSQDNRHGYTF	TGTGCCAGCAGCCAAGATAACAGGCATGGCTACACCTTC
TRBV10-3	15	few	TRBJ2-2	NA	CAISQPGLGGGELFF	TGTGCCATCAGTCAACCGGGACTCGGCGGCGGGGAGCTGTTTTTT
TRBV27	17	NA	TRBJ2-7	TRBD2	CASSLLRTSGLTYEQYF	TGTGCCAGCAGTCTACTTCGGACTAGCGGATTGACCTACGAGCAGTACTTC
TRBV3-1/TRBV3-2	14	NA	TRBJ1-2	NA	CASSQVSRGEGYTF	TGTGCCAGCAGCCAAGTTTCCAGGGGTGAGGGCTACACCTTC
TRBV6-1	16	NA	TRBJ2-1	TRBD2	CASSGRGLAPYNEQFF	TGTGCCAGCAGTGGACGCGGACTAGCCCCCTACAATGAGCAGTTCTTC
TRBV4-2	16	NA	TRBJ2-7	TRBD1	CASSQDRGGQGAEQYF	TGTGCCAGCAGCCAAGATCGTGGGGGACAGGGGGCCGAGCAGTACTTC
TRBV20-1	13	NA	TRBJ2-5	NA	CSASSGQPRTQYF	TGCAGTGCTAGTAGCGGACAGCCCAGGACCCAGTACTTC
TRBV29-1	12	once	TRBJ2-7	TRBD1	CSAGQGGYEQYF	TGCAGCGCCGGACAGGGGGGCTACGAGCAGTACTTC
TRBV28	16	NA	TRBJ1-1	NA	CASSIPPGVLNTEAFF	TGTGCCAGCAGTATCCCTCCCGGGGTTTTGAACACTGAAGCTTTCTTT
TRBV3-1/TRBV3-2	13	once	TRBJ2-1	NA	CASSRGEVGGQFF	TGTGCCAGCAGCCGGGGAGAAGTCGGTGGGCAGTTCTTC
TRBV18	15	NA	TRBJ1-5	TRBD1	CASSSGTGVVQPQHF	TGTGCCAGCTCGTCCGGGACAGGGGTTGTTCAGCCCCAGCATTTT
TRBV3-1/TRBV3-2	14	many	TRBJ2-7	NA	CASSQNRINYEQYF	TGTGCCAGCAGCCAGAACAGGATAAACTACGAGCAGTACTTC
TRBV28	15	NA	TRBJ1-5	NA	CASSPLGGAFQPQHF	TGTGCCAGCAGTCCTCTGGGGGGGGCATTTCAGCCCCAGCATTTT
TRBV5-1	19	NA	TRBJ1-5	TRBD1	CASSPTGTGLGKDNQPQHF	TGCGCCAGCAGCCCGACCGGGACAGGGTTAGGAAAGGACAATCAGCCCCAGCATTTT
TRBV24-1	13	NA	TRBJ2-7	NA	CAAPGHLTYEQYF	TGTGCCGCACCGGGACACCTGACCTACGAGCAGTACTTC
TRBV28	18	NA	TRBJ2-1	NA	CASLGSGGNQRDYNEQFF	TGTGCCAGCCTCGGATCGGGGGGCAACCAAAGGGACTACAATGAGCAGTTCTTC
TRBV5-4	14	NA	TRBJ2-7	NA	CASSRGLDSYEQYF	TGTGCCAGCAGCAGGGGACTCGACTCCTACGAGCAGTACTTC
TRBV3-1/TRBV3-2	13	NA	TRBJ1-3	NA	CASSPSTGNTIYF	TGTGCCAGCAGCCCGTCTACGGGAAACACCATATATTTT
TRBV5-1	15	NA	TRBJ1-1	NA	CASSSRTAGNTEAFF	TGCGCCAGCAGCTCCCGAACGGCGGGGAACACTGAAGCTTTCTTT
TRBV18	15	NA	TRBJ2-7	NA	CASSPRLEDYYEQYF	TGTGCCAGCTCACCAAGGCTAGAGGACTACTACGAGCAGTACTTC
TRBV6-5	13	once	TRBJ2-7	NA	CASTGGWFVEQYF	TGTGCCAGCACGGGCGGGTGGTTTGTGGAGCAGTACTTC
TRBV12-3/TRBV12-4	12	NA	TRBJ1-5	NA	CASSPSNQPQHF	TGTGCCAGCAGTCCCTCCAATCAGCCCCAGCATTTT
TRBV11-2	13	NA	TRBJ1-2	TRBD1	CASSLGRDSGYTF	TGTGCCAGCAGCTTAGGCCGGGACAGTGGCTACACCTTC
TRBV28	17	NA	TRBJ2-6	TRBD1	CATQSRDRGSGANVLTF	TGTGCCACCCAATCCCGGGACAGGGGCTCTGGGGCCAACGTCCTGACTTTC
TRBV5-5	14	NA	TRBJ2-7	TRBD2	CASSQGAGGGEQYF	TGTGCCAGCAGTCAGGGAGCGGGAGGTGGCGAGCAGTACTTC
TRBV19	15	once	TRBJ2-7	NA	CASSIESQGHYEQYF	TGTGCCAGTAGTATAGAGTCACAGGGACACTACGAGCAGTACTTC
TRBV19	14	NA	TRBJ2-7	NA	CASTSQIGSYEQYF	TGTGCCAGTACCTCACAGATTGGCTCCTACGAGCAGTACTTC
TRBV19	16	NA	TRBJ1-5	TRBD1	CASSRPGQGAGQPQHF	TGTGCCAGTAGTAGGCCGGGACAGGGGGCGGGACAGCCCCAGCATTTT
TRBV7-2	12	NA	TRBJ1-2	TRBD1	CASSSQGYGYIF	TGTGCCAGCAGCTCACAGGGGTATGGCTACATCTTC
TRBV7-8	15	NA	TRBJ2-3	NA	CASSLALVRTDTQYF	TGTGCCAGCAGCTTAGCGTTGGTGCGGACAGATACGCAGTATTTT
TRBV5-4	14	NA	TRBJ2-5	NA	CASAGQLDQETQYF	TGTGCCAGCGCGGGGCAACTAGACCAAGAGACCCAGTACTTC
TRBV6-5	14	once	TRBJ1-5	NA	CASRGAVSNQPQHF	TGTGCCAGCCGGGGGGCTGTTAGCAATCAGCCCCAGCATTTT
TRBV6-5	14	NA	TRBJ2-3	TRBD2	CASSLAGGDDTQYF	TGTGCCAGCAGTCTAGCGGGAGGCGACGATACGCAGTATTTT
TRBV15	15	NA	TRBJ2-7	TRBD1	CATSRAGQGAYEQYF	TGTGCCACCAGCAGAGCGGGACAGGGGGCTTACGAGCAGTACTTC
TRBV20-1	11	NA	TRBJ2-1	NA	CSAYRYNEQFF	TGCAGTGCTTACAGGTACAATGAGCAGTTCTTC
TRBV28	14	NA	TRBJ2-4	TRBD1	CASSLWGQGDIQYF	TGTGCCAGCAGTTTATGGGGACAGGGAGACATTCAGTACTTC
TRBV15	15	NA	TRBJ2-1	TRBD2	CATSRALAGPNEQFF	TGTGCCACCAGCAGAGCTCTAGCGGGACCGAATGAGCAGTTCTTC
TRBV19	13	NA	TRBJ1-2	NA	CASSPDKNYGYTF	TGTGCCAGTAGTCCGGACAAGAACTATGGCTACACCTTC
TRBV18	15	NA	TRBJ1-3	NA	CASSPAGNSGNTIYF	TGTGCCAGCTCACCCGCAGGGAACTCTGGAAACACCATATATTTT
TRBV10-3	15	NA	TRBJ2-4	TRBD1	CAISDRGPAKNIQYF	TGTGCCATCAGTGACAGGGGGCCGGCCAAAAACATTCAGTACTTC
TRBV5-1	16	NA	TRBJ2-2	NA	CASSWTGQTNTGELFF	TGCGCCAGCAGCTGGACGGGACAAACGAACACCGGGGAGCTGTTTTTT
TRBV20-1	11	NA	TRBJ1-2	NA	CSAPRQVVPTF	TGCAGTGCTCCTAGACAGGTTGTTCCCACCTTC
TRBV7-6	17	NA	TRBJ2-3	TRBD2	CASSPGLAGVSTDTQYF	TGTGCCAGCAGCCCGGGACTAGCGGGAGTAAGCACAGATACGCAGTATTTT
TRBV27	16	many	TRBJ1-5	NA	CASSLSAGPPGQPQHF	TGTGCCAGCAGTTTATCTGCAGGTCCGCCTGGGCAGCCCCAGCATTTT
TRBV2	13	NA	TRBJ2-7	TRBD1	CARGTGVRNGQYF	TGTGCCAGGGGGACAGGGGTGAGAAACGGACAGTACTTC
TRBV6-5	12	NA	TRBJ1-2	NA	CASSPGQYGYTF	TGTGCCAGCAGTCCCGGACAGTATGGCTACACCTTC
TRBV6-1	15	NA	TRBJ1-5	NA	CASSEGRGGVEPQHF	TGTGCCAGCAGTGAAGGTCGGGGGGGCGTAGAGCCCCAGCATTTT
TRBV11-2	14	NA	TRBJ2-3	TRBD2	CASSRTSGTDTQYF	TGTGCCAGCAGCCGGACTAGCGGGACGGATACGCAGTATTTT
TRBV9	15	NA	TRBJ1-1	NA	CASSVRPGGNTEAFF	TGTGCCAGCAGCGTAAGGCCGGGGGGTAACACTGAAGCTTTCTTT
TRBV7-2	16	few	TRBJ1-5	NA	CASSLIGGRSNQPQHF	TGTGCCAGCAGCTTAATAGGAGGTCGGAGCAATCAGCCCCAGCATTTT
TRBV3-1/TRBV3-2	15	once	TRBJ2-2	TRBD2	CASNSRREPAGELFF	TGTGCCAGCAACTCAAGGCGGGAGCCCGCCGGGGAGCTGTTTTTT
TRBV29-1	12	NA	TRBJ1-2	NA	CSVEDTFYGYTF	TGCAGCGTTGAAGACACTTTCTATGGCTACACCTTC
TRBV5-1	13	NA	TRBJ1-2	TRBD1	CASSVTGNYGYTF	TGCGCCAGCAGCGTGACAGGGAACTATGGCTACACCTTC
TRBV5-1	17	NA	TRBJ2-5	TRBD2	CASSSGLAGRGGETQYF	TGCGCCAGCAGCTCAGGACTCGCGGGCCGGGGGGGGGAGACCCAGTACTTC
TRBV29-1	13	NA	TRBJ2-2	TRBD1	CSGVRQGGGELFF	TGCAGCGGGGTTAGACAGGGTGGCGGGGAGCTGTTTTTT
TRBV11-3	16	NA	TRBJ2-2	NA	CASSPKGRANTGELFF	TGTGCCAGCAGCCCTAAGGGCAGGGCGAACACCGGGGAGCTGTTTTTT
TRBV19	16	NA	TRBJ1-1	TRBD1	CASSSGTGGLRTEAFF	TGTGCCAGTAGCTCAGGGACAGGGGGGTTGCGCACTGAAGCTTTCTTT